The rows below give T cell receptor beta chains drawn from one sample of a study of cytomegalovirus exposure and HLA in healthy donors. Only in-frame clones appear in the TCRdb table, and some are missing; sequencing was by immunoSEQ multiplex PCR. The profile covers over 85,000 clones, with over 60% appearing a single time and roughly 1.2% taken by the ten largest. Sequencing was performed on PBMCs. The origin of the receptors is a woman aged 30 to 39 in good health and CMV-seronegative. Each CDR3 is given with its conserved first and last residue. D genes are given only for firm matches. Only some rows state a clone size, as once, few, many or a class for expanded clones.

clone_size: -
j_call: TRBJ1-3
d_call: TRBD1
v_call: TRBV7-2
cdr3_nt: TGTGCCAGCAGCTTGTCGGGACAGGGGTCCTACCTCTCTGGAAACACCATATATTTT
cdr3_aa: CASSLSGQGSYLSGNTIYF

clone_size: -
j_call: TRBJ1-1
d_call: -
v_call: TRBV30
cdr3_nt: TGTGCCTGGAGACAGTCTCCGGCAGGGACTGAAGCTTTCTTT
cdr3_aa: CAWRQSPAGTEAFF

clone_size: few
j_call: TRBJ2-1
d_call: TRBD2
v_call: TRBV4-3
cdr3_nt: TGCGCCAGCAGCCAAGATGTACTAGCGGGACGGTATGAGCAGTTCTTC
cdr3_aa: CASSQDVLAGRYEQFF

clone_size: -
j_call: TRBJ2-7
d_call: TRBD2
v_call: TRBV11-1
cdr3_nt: TGTGCCAGCAGCCCTGTTAGCGGGAGATCCTACGAGCAGTACTTC
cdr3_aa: CASSPVSGRSYEQYF

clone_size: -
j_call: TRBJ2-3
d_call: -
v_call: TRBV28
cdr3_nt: TGTGCCAGCCGACCCGAGGGAGATACGCAGTATTTT
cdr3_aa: CASRPEGDTQYF

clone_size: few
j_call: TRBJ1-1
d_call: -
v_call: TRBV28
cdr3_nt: TGTGCCAGCAGTTTTGCCCTAACAGGGCGCGACACTGAAGCTTTCTTT
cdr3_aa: CASSFALTGRDTEAFF

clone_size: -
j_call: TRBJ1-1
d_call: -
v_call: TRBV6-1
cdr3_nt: TGTGCCAGCAGACTCAAACTGAACACTGAAGCTTTCTTT
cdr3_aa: CASRLKLNTEAFF

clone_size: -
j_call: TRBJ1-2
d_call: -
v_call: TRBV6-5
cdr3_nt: TGTGCCAGCAGTTACAGGGGGATCGGCTACACCTTC
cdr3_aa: CASSYRGIGYTF

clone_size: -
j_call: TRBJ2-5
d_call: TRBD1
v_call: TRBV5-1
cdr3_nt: TGCGCCAGCAGCGTCTCCTCCGGGACAGGGGGCCGGAAGACCCAGTACTTC
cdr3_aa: CASSVSSGTGGRKTQYF

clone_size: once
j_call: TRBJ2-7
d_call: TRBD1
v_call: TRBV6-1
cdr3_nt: TGTGCCAGCAGAAGCCGGGACAGGGGGCTCTACGAGCAGTACTTC
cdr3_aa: CASRSRDRGLYEQYF

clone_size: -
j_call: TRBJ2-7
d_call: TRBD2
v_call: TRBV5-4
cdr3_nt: TGTGCCAGCAGCTTGGACCCTAGCGGGGGGGCCTTCGACGAGCAGTACTTC
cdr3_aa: CASSLDPSGGAFDEQYF

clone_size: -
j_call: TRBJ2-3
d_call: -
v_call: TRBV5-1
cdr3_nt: TGCGCCAGCAGCCAAGAGACAGATACGCAGTATTTT
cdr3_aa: CASSQETDTQYF

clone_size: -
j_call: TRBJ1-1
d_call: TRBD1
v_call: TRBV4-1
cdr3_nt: TGCGCCAGCAGCCAAGACTTCAGGGGGGCGCTTATTGAAGCTTTCTTT
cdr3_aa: CASSQDFRGALIEAFF

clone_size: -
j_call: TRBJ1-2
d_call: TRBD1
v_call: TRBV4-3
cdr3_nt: TGCGCCAGCAGCCCAACTACAGGGGAGATTGGCTACACCTTC
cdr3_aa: CASSPTTGEIGYTF

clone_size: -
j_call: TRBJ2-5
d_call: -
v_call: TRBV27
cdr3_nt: TGTGCCAGCAGTTATAGCGCCATGGGGACCCAGTACTTC
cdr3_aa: CASSYSAMGTQYF

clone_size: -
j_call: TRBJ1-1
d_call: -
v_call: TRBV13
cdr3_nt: TGTGCCAGCAGCGCACCAAGGCAGGGGAACACTGAAGCTTTCTTT
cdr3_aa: CASSAPRQGNTEAFF

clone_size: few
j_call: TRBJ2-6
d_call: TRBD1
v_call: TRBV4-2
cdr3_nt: TGTGCCAGCAGCCAAGTGGTCAGGGGGCTCGCGGATGGGGCCAACGTCCTGACTTTC
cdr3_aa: CASSQVVRGLADGANVLTF

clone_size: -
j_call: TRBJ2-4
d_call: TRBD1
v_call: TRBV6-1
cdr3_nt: TGTGCCAGCAGTGAGAGCGGGACAGGGGTCGTAGTTGGCAAAAACATTCAGTACTTC
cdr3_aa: CASSESGTGVVVGKNIQYF

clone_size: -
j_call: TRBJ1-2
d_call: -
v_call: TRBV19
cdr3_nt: TGTGCCAGTAGCAACAGACAGCTTAACTATGGCTACACCTTC
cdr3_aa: CASSNRQLNYGYTF

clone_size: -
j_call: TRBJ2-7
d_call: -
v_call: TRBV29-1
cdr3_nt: TGCAGCGTTGGGGCAGGGAGGATCTACGAGCAGTACTTC
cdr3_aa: CSVGAGRIYEQYF

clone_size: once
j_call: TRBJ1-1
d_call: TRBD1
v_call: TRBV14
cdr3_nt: TGTGCCAGCAGCCAGGACAGGGTTGGCGCTTTCTTT
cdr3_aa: CASSQDRVGAFF

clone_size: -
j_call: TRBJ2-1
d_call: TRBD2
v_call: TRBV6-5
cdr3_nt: TGTGCCAGCAGTTACTCGGCGGGAGGCTACAATGAGCAGTTCTTC
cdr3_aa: CASSYSAGGYNEQFF

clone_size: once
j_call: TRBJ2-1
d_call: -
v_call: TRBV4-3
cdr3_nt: TGCGCCAGCAGCCAAGATTGGGCGGGAAAGGGAATACGGCGATACAATGAGCAGTTCTTC
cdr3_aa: CASSQDWAGKGIRRYNEQFF

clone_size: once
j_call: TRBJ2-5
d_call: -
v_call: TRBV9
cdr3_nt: TGTGCCAGCAGCGTAGGGGCTGGCAGGGTGTCGGGTCGAGGTCACCAAGAGACCCAGTACTTC
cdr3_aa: CASSVGAGRVSGRGHQETQYF

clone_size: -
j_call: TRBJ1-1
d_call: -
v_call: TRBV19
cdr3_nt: TGTGCCAGTAGTACTCAGGGTGACACTGAAGCTTTCTTT
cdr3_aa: CASSTQGDTEAFF

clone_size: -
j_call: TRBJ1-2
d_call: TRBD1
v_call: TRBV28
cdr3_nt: TGTGCCAGCAGCGGACAGGGAAATGCCTATTGGGGCTACACCTTC
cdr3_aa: CASSGQGNAYWGYTF

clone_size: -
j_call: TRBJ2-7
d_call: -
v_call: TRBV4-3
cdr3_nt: TGCGCCAGCAGCCGGGGGCTGGGGGAGCAGTACTTC
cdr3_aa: CASSRGLGEQYF

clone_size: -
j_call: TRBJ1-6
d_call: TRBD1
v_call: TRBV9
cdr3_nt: TGTGCCAGCAGCGTGACAGGGGGTGATTCACCCCTCCACTTT
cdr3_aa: CASSVTGGDSPLHF

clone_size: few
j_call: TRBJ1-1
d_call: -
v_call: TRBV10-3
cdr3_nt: TGTGCCATCAGTGACAGTGGACATAGGGGGACTGAAGCTTTCTTT
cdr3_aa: CAISDSGHRGTEAFF

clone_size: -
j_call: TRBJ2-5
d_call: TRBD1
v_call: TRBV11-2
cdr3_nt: TGTGCCAGCAGCTGGGGACAGGGACCTAAAGAGACCCAGTACTTC
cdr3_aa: CASSWGQGPKETQYF

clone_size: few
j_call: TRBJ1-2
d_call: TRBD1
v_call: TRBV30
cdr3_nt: TGTGCCTGGACCATAGGACAGGGGGCGCTTGGCTACACCTTC
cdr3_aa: CAWTIGQGALGYTF

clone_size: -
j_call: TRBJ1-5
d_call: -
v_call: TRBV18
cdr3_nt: TGTGCCAGCTCACCGTCGGACACGCCTAATCAGCCCCAGCATTTT
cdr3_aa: CASSPSDTPNQPQHF

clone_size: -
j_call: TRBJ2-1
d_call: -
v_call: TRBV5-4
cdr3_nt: TGTGCCAGCAGCTCGGGGGGCGGTCAGCACTTCAATGAGCAGTTCTTC
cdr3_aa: CASSSGGGQHFNEQFF

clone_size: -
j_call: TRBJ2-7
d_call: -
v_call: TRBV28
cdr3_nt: TGTGCCAGCAGTTCCTCCACTAACAGGCATCTCTCCTACGAGCAGTACTTC
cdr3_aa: CASSSSTNRHLSYEQYF

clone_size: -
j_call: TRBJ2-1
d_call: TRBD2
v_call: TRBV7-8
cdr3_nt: TGTGCCAGCAGAGAGACTAGCCTCTCCTACAATGAGCAGTTCTTC
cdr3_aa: CASRETSLSYNEQFF

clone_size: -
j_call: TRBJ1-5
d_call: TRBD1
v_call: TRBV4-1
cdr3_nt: TGCGCCAGCAGCCAAGACCTCAGGGGGCTTCAGCCCCAGCATTTT
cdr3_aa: CASSQDLRGLQPQHF

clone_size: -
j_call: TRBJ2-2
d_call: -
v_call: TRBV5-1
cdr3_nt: TGCGCCAGCAGCCGCAACACGGGCACCGGGGAGCTGTTTTTT
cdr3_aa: CASSRNTGTGELFF

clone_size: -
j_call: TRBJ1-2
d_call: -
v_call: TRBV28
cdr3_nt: TGTGCCAGCAGGACTGGACCTAAGGGGTCCTATGGCTACACCTTC
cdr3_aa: CASRTGPKGSYGYTF

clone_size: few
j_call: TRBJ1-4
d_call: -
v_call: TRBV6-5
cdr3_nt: TGTGCCAGCAGTTACTCGGGCAGGGGCAAGCAGGAACTGTTTTTT
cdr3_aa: CASSYSGRGKQELFF

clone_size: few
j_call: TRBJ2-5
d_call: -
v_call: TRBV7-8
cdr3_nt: TGTGCCAGCAGCTTAGGACACATAGGAGAGACCCAGTACTTC
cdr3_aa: CASSLGHIGETQYF

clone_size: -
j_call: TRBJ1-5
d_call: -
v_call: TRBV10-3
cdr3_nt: TGTGCCATCAGTGAAGAGGTTGGTGGCAATCAGCCCCAGCATTTT
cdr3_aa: CAISEEVGGNQPQHF

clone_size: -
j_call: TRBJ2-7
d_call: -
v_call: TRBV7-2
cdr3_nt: TGTGCCAGCAGCCTAACCGGGACCTACGAGCAGTACTTC
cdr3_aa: CASSLTGTYEQYF

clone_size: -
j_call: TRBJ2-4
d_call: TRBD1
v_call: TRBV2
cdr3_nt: TGTGCCAGCAGGCCAGGACAGGGTCGTATTCTTCAGTACTTC
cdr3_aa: CASRPGQGRILQYF

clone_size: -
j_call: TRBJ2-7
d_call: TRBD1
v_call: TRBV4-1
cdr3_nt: TGCGCCAGCAGCCAAGATCACGGGACAGGGACCTACGAGCAGTACTTC
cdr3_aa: CASSQDHGTGTYEQYF

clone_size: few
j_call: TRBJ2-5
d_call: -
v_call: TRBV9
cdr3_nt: TGTGCCAGCAGCGTAGGGATAGCTACCAAAGAGACCCAGTACTTC
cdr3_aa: CASSVGIATKETQYF

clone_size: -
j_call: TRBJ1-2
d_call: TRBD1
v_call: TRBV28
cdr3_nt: TGTGCCAGCAGTTTATTGGACAGGGGCCATGGCTACACCTTC
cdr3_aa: CASSLLDRGHGYTF

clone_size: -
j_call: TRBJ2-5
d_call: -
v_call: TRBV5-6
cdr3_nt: TGTGCCAGCAGCTTGGAGCAGGAAGAGACCCAATACTTC
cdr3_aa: CASSLEQEETQYF

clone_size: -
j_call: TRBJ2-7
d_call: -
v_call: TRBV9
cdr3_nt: TGTGCCAGCAGCGTAGGCCGGGGAGCCTACGAGCAGTACTTC
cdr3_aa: CASSVGRGAYEQYF

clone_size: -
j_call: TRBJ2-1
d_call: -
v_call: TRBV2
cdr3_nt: TGTGCCAGCAGTGAAGTCATTTACAATGAGCAGTTCTTC
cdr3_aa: CASSEVIYNEQFF

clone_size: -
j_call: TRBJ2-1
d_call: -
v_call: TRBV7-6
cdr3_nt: TGTGCCAGCAGGGCCTGGGAGAGCTCCTACAATGAGCAGTTCTTC
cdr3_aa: CASRAWESSYNEQFF